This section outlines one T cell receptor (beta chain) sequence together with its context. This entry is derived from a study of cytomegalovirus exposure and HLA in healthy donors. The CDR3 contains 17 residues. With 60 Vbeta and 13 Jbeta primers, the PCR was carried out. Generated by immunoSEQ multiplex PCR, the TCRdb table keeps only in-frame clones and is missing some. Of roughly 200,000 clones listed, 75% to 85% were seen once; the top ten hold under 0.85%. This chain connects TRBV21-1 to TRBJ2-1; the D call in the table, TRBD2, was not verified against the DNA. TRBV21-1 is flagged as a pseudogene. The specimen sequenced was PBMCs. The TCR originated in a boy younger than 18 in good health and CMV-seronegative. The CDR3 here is CASSKPPTAGGYNEQFF. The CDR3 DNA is TGTGCCAGCAGCAAACCACCTACAGCGGGAGGTTACAATGAGCAGTTCTTC.